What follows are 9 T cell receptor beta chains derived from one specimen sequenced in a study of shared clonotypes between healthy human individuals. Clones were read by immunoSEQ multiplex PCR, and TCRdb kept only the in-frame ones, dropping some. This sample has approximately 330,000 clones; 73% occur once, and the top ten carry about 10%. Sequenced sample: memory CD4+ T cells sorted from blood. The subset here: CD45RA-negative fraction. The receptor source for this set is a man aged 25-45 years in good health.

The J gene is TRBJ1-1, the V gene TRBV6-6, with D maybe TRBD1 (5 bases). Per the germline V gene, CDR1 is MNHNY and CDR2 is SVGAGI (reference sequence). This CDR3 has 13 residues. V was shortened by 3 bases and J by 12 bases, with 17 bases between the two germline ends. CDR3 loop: CASSYQGRTEPFF. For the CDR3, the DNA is TGTGCCAGCAGTTATCAGGGTCGGACGGAACCTTTCTTT.

CDR3 nucleotide sequence: TGTGCCAGCATAAGTCTGGGGACCCAGTACTTC. Translated: CASISLGTQYF. This chain links TRBV27 with TRBJ2-5; D call uncertain. V was cut by 7 bases and J by 7 bases, with 10 bases left in between. This CDR3 region has 11 residues. Per germline, CDR1 MNHEY and CDR2 SMNVEV (reference sequence).

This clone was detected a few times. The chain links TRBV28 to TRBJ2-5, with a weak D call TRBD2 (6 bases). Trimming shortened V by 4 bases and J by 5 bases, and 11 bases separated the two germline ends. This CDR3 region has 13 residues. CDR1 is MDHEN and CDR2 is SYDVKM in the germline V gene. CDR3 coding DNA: TGTGCCAGCAGTTCACCGGGGAGGGAGACCCAGTACTTC. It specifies CASSSPGRETQYF.

CDR3 bases: TGTGCCAGTAGTACTAGCGTTAGCTCCTACAATGAGCAGTTCTTC. Its translation: CASSTSVSSYNEQFF. This chain joins TRBV19 and TRBJ2-1; possibly TRBD2 for D (6 bases). V gave up 4 bases and J gave up 0 bases, with 10 bases separating them. Germline V lookup: CDR1 LNHDA, CDR2 SQIVND (reference sequence). CDR3 length: 15 residues.

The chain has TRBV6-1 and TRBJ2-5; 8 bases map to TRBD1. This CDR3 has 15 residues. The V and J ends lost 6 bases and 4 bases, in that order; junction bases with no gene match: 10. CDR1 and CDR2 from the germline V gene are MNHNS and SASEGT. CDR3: CASSPDRESLETQYF. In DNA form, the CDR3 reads TGTGCCAGCAGCCCGGACAGGGAGTCATTAGAGACCCAGTACTTC.

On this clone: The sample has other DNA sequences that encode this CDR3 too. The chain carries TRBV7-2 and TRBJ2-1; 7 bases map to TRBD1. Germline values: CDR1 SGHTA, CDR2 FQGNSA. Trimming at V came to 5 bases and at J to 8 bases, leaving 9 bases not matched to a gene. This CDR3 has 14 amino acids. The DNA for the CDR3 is TGTGCCAGCAGCCTAGATAACAGGGGACATGAGCAGTTCTTC. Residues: CASSLDNRGHEQFF.

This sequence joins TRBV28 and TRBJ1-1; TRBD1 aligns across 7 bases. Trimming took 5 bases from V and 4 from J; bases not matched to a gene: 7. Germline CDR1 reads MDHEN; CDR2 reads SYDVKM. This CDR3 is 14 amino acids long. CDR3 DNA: TGTGCCAGCAGTCCCTACAGGGGAGGCACTGAAGCTTTCTTT. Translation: CASSPYRGGTEAFF. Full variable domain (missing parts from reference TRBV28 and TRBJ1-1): DVKVTQSSRYLVKRTGEKVFLECVQDMDHENMFWYRQDPGLGLRLIYFSYDVKMKEKGDIPEGYSVSREKKERFSLILESASTNQTSMYLCASSPYRGGTEAFFGQGTRLTVV.

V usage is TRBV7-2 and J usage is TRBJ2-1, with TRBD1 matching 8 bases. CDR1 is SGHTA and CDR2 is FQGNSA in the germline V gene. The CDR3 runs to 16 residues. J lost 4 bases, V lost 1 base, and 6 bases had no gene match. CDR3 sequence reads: CASSLEGTGPYNEQFF. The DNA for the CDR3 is TGTGCCAGCAGCTTAGAGGGGACAGGACCATACAATGAGCAGTTCTTC.

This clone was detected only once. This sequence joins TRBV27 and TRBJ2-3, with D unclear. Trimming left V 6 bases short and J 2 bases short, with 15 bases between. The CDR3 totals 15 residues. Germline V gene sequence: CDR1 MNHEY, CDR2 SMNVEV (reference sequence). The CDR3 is CASRQRRTYTDTQYF. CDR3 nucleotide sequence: TGTGCCAGCAGACAACGGCGAACGTACACAGATACGCAGTATTTT.